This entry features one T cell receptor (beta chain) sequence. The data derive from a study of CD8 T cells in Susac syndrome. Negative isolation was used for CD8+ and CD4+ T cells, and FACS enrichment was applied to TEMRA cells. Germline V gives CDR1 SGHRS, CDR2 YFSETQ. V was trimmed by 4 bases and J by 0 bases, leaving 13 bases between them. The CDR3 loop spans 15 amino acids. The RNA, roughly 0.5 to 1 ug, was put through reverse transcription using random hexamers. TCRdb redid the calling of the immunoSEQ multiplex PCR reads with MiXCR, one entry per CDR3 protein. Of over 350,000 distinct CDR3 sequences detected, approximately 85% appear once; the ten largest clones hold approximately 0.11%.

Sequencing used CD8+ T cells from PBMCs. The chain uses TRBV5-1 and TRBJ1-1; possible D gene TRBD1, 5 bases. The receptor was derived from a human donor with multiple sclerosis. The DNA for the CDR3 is TGCGCCAGCAGCGCGATAGGGACGGTGAACACTGAAGCTTTCTTT. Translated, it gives CASSAIGTVNTEAFF.